Below, 10 T cell receptor beta chains from the same sample are listed, as sequenced in a study of shared clonotypes between healthy human individuals. Measured with immunoSEQ multiplex PCR; TCRdb has only the in-frame clones, and not every one. The data hold more than 2,000,000 clones, with 90% to 95% observed a single time. Sequenced sample: naive CD4+ T cells from PBMCs. Noted subset: CD45RA+ positively selected. These receptors originate from a man younger than 35 in good health. Some clones in this sample may be carry-over from other donors' samples.

Turning to this clone: The same CDR3 arises from other DNA sequences in this sample as well. V gene TRBV7-2 combines with J gene TRBJ2-1; no reliable D call. The CDR3 is 13 amino acids. Between the trimmed V and J ends, which lost 0 bases and 4 bases, there was a span of 4 bases. Germline CDR1 and CDR2: SGHTA and FQGNSA. CDR3: CASSLATYNEQFF. In DNA, the CDR3 is TGTGCCAGCAGCTTAGCAACTTACAATGAGCAGTTCTTC. The entire variable domain, with the rest obtained from reference TRBV7-2 and TRBJ2-1, is as follows: GAGVSQSPSNKVTEKGKDVELRCDPISGHTALYWYRQSLGQGLEFLIYFQGNSAPDKSGLPSDRFSAERTGGSVSTLTIQRTQQEDSAVYLCASSLATYNEQFFGPGTRLTVL.

This chain links TRBV19 with TRBJ1-5; D unresolved. Germline CDR1 and CDR2: LNHDA and SQIVND (reference sequence). The ends were cut back, 1 base at V and 4 bases at J, with 5 bases in the middle. This CDR3 is built from 13 residues. The DNA of the CDR3 is TGTGCCAGTAGTATAGGGACGAATCAGCCCCAGCATTTT. Its protein product is CASSIGTNQPQHF.

The V and J genes are TRBV7-2 and TRBJ2-5; no clear D gene. The CDR3 is 13 residues long. Trimming cost V 3 bases and J 1 base, with 6 bases left between them. Germline-derived CDR1 and CDR2 are SGHTA and FQGNSA. The CDR3 DNA is TGTGCCAGCAGCTTTTATGGCCAAGAGACCCAGTACTTC. Protein product: CASSFYGQETQYF.

The chain has TRBV4-1 and TRBJ1-2; D uncertain. From germline, CDR1 is MGHRA and CDR2 YSYEKL. Trimming shortened V by 2 bases and J by 2 bases, and 9 bases separated the two germline ends. The CDR3 is 14 residues long. The CDR3 loop reads CASSQTPSNYGYTF. In DNA form, the CDR3 reads TGCGCCAGCAGCCAAACACCCTCAAACTATGGCTACACCTTC.

V gene TRBV19 combines with J gene TRBJ1-2, with 7 bases aligning to TRBD1. After removal of 10 bases from V and 4 bases from J, the junction contained 15 bases not matched to a gene. The germline V gene has CDR1 LNHDA and CDR2 SQIVND (reference sequence). CDR3 size: 15 residues. The CDR3 spells CATTTSPGQTYGYTF. The CDR3 nucleotides read TGTGCCACTACAACTTCCCCGGGACAGACCTATGGCTACACCTTC.

This chain joins TRBV7-3 and TRBJ2-7, with D possibly TRBD1 on 6 matching bases. Germline lookup yields CDR1 SGHTA and CDR2 FQGTGA. The CDR3 sequence is 14 residues long. V was pared by 8 bases and J by 4 bases, with 18 bases between. This CDR3 reads CASSGLGAPYEQYF. In nucleotides, the CDR3 is TGTGCCAGCTCCGGACTGGGGGCCCCTTACGAGCAGTACTTC. Using reference TRBV7-3 and TRBJ2-7 for the parts outside the CDR3, the full variable domain is GAGVSQTPSNKVTEKGKYVELRCDPISGHTALYWYRQSLGQGPEFLIYFQGTGAADDSGLPNDRFFAVRPEGSVSTLKIQRTERGDSAVYLCASSGLGAPYEQYFGPGTRLTVT.

The CDR3 nucleotides are TGTGCCAGCACCCGGGACAGGGGACCCAGCGGGGAGCTGTTTTTT. It translates to CASTRDRGPSGELFF. This rearrangement joins TRBV28 to TRBJ2-2; 10 bases agree with TRBD1. The ends lost 7 bases at V and 7 bases at J; junction bases unmatched: 9. CDR1 MDHEN and CDR2 SYDVKM come from the germline V gene. This CDR3 region has 15 residues. Supplemented by reference TRBV28 and TRBJ2-2, the full variable domain reads DVKVTQSSRYLVKRTGEKVFLECVQDMDHENMFWYRQDPGLGLRLIYFSYDVKMKEKGDIPEGYSVSREKKERFSLILESASTNQTSMYLCASTRDRGPSGELFFGEGSRLTVL.

The rearrangement links TRBV27 to TRBJ1-4; D is perhaps TRBD1 (5 bases). Germline V gene lookup returns CDR1 MNHEY and CDR2 SMNVEV (reference sequence). V lost 1 base to trimming and J lost 7 bases, with 10 bases between them. The CDR3 is 14 amino acids. CDR3 sequence reads: CASSLWGSSEKLFF. CDR3 DNA sequence: TGTGCCAGCAGTTTATGGGGGAGTAGTGAAAAACTGTTTTTT.

The chain couples TRBV5-1 to TRBJ1-4; 7 bases align to TRBD1. The germline CDR1 and CDR2 sequences are SGHRS and YFSETQ. The V segment lost 5 bases and the J segment 5 bases; nucleotides outside the gene matches: 9. The CDR3 has 15 residues. The CDR3 bases are TGCGCCAGCAGTTTCCGGGACAGTCGAAATGAAAAACTGTTTTTT. Protein sequence: CASSFRDSRNEKLFF.

The chain combines TRBV6-5 with TRBJ2-7, with D tentatively TRBD1 or TRBD2 (5 bases each). CDR1 is MNHEY, CDR2 SVGAGI, per germline. V lost 2 bases and J 6 bases, leaving 17 bases between the germline ends. The CDR3 extends over 15 amino acids. CDR3 nucleotide sequence: TGTGCCAGCAGTTACCGGGACCACCGGGGTCTCGAGCAGTACTTC. Translating gives CASSYRDHRGLEQYF.